The TCR beta chain described here comes from a study of identical twins. TCRdb called the 5' RACE reads again in MiXCR, with one record for every CDR3 protein. The sample shows around 1.7 million distinct CDR3 sequences, around 33% of them seen only once. This clonotype showed up just a few times. The antigen remains unidentified. With 4 bases removed from V and 5 bases from J, the gap between germline ends came to 12 bases. The CDR3 contains 13 residues. Germline V gene lookup returns CDR1 SGHDN and CDR2 FVKESK. General study points: A lower insertion count was a feature of abundant cord blood beta clonotypes, with no such feature in memory repertoires. Twins shared out-of-frame alpha sequences with excess low generation probability.

The specimen sequenced was cord blood. The clonotype comes from a newborn girl in good health. This chain uses TRBV14 with TRBJ2-7, with D hard to call. The CDR3 DNA follows: TGTGCCAGCAGCCGAGAGTCCGTAAACGAGCAGTACTTC. It specifies CASSRESVNEQYF.